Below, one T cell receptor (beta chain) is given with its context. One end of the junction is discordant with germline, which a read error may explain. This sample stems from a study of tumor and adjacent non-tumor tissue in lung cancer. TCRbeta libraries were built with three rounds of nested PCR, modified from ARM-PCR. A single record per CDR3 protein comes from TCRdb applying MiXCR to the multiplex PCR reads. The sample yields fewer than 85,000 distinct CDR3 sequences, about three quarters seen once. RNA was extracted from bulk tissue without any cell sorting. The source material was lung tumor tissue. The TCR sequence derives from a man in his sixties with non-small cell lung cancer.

The DNA of the CDR3 is TGTGCCGTCAGTGGTACAGGGGGACCCTATAATTCGCCCCTCCACTTT. Residues: CAVSGTGGPYNSPLHF. The chain recombines TRBV10-3 with TRBJ1-6; TRBD1 aligns across 8 bases. Germline CDR1 reads ENHRY; CDR2 reads SYGVKD. The CDR3 is 16 amino acids.